A single TCR beta chain is shown here with its context. The antigen is undetermined. The data were obtained in a study of chemoradiotherapy in HPV16-positive cancers. About the study: Two HPV16-positive patients' cells yielded candidate HPV-specific clones and common motifs. Study-wide points: Candidate HPV-specific clones and E7-related TCR motifs grew in tumor during treatment. The functional HPV-specific definition rests on just a couple of HPV16-positive patients. In HPV16-positive patients, HPV-responsive T-cell expansion tracked better recurrence-free survival.

Trimming took 0 bases from V and 5 from J, leaving 17 bases between them. CDR3 length: 17 amino acids. Per germline, CDR1 LGHNA and CDR2 YNFKEQ. Clones were read by immunoSEQ multiplex PCR, and TCRdb kept only the in-frame ones, dropping some. The profile shows 8,600 or so clones, 70% to 90% of them singletons. V and J are TRBV4-2 and TRBJ2-1; maybe TRBD2 (6 bases). The sequence derives from a human donor with HPV-associated anogenital cancer. This specimen consisted of tumor tissue, obtained from a patient who underwent chemoradiotherapy. In nucleotides, the CDR3 is TGTGCCAGCAGCCAAGATCTTGGAGCGGGCGCCAACAATGAGCAGTTCTTC. It codes for CASSQDLGAGANNEQFF.